This entry concerns a single T cell receptor (beta chain). Its target is unknown. This sample is part of a study of blood T cells in healthy people across ages. Across the study: The capture of about one barcoded beta molecule per two T cells was achieved by template switching. Study-level findings and limits: TCR beta diversity per million T cells fell roughly linearly with age. Using unsorted PBMCs precluded a conclusive naive versus antigen-experienced comparison.

Russia was home to the donors, healthy Caucasian individuals aged about 6 to 90. It was with a sample-barcoded 5' primer and a J-beta primer mix that a second PCR of roughly 6 to 12 cycles was run. TCRdb re-analysed the 5' RACE reads in MiXCR, keeping a single row per CDR3 protein. This sample yields about 1.7 million distinct CDR3 sequences, of which 25% to 30% are seen a single time; more than 6% belongs to the top ten. Sequencing input: blood. This sequence originates from a woman aged 30 to 39 in good health.

As DNA, the CDR3 is TGTGCCAGCAGTCGTAGACTAGACGATTACACAGATACGCAGTATTTT. This encodes CASSRRLDDYTDTQYF. The V call is TRBV6-5, the J call TRBJ2-3; D perhaps matches TRBD2 (6 bases). Germline lookup yields CDR1 MNHEY and CDR2 SVGAGI. CDR3 length: 16 amino acids. Trimming removed 5 bases at V and 2 bases at J, with 17 bases between.